This T cell receptor beta chain was recovered during a study of blood T cell repertoires in COVID-19. Across the whole study: Sites across the United States, Italy and Spain contributed samples from acute and convalescent COVID-19. Nucleic acid was either cDNA or gDNA, and it came from T cells, B-cell-depleted T cells, or PBMCs.

Authors' processing steps: Estimation of nucleated cell counts was performed using reference gene primer amplification. Profiling relied on immunoSEQ multiplex PCR, and the TCRdb table lists in-frame clones only, not all of them. From that table come the V and J calls and clone size; the DNA was used to work out D and trimming. Here the sample spans roughly 160,000 clones, roughly 85% being singletons. There are 15 residues in the CDR3. V lost 3 bases and J 14 bases, leaving 21 bases between the germline ends. CDR1 and CDR2 from the germline V gene are SGHDT and YYEEEE. The sequence derives from a man aged 40-55 years with acute or convalescent COVID-19. Material for sequencing was peripheral blood. The rearrangement joins TRBV5-6 to TRBJ1-6, with unresolved D. The CDR3 DNA reads as TGTGCCAGCAGCTGGCAGGTGACGGCTGGAGGCACCCTCCACTTT. This gives the protein CASSWQVTAGGTLHF.